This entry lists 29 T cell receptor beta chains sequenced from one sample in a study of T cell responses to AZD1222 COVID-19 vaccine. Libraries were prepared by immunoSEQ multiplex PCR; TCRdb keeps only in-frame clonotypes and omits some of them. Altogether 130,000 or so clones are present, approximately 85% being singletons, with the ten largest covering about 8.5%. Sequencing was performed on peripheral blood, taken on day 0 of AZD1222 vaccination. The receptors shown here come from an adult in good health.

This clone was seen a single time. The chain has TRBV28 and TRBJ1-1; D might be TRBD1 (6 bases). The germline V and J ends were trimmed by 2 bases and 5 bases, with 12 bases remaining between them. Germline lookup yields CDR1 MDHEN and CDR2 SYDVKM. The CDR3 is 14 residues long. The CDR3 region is CASSLGGGRTEAFF. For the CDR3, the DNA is TGTGCCAGCAGTTTAGGCGGGGGGCGGACTGAAGCTTTCTTT.

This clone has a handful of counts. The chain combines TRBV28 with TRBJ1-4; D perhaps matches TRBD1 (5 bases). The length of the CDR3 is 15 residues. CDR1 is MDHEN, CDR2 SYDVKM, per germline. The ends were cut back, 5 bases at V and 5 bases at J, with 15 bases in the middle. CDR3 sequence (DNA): TGTGCCAGCAGTAGCTGGGACCGGACGAATGAAAAACTGTTTTTT. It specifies CASSSWDRTNEKLFF.

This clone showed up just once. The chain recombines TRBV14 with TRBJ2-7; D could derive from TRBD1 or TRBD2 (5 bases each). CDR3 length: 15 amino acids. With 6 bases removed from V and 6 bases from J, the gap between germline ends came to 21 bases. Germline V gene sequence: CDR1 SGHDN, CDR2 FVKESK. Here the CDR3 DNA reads TGTGCCAGCAGATCCAGTTCTAGATCGGGGCTCGAGCAGTACTTC. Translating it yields CASRSSSRSGLEQYF.

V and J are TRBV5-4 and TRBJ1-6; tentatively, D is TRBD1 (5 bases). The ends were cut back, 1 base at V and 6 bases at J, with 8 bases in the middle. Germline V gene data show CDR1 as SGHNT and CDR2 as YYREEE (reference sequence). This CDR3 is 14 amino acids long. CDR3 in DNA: TGTGCCAGCAGCTTGCGGGGCGGTAATTCACCCCTCCACTTT. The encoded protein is CASSLRGGNSPLHF.

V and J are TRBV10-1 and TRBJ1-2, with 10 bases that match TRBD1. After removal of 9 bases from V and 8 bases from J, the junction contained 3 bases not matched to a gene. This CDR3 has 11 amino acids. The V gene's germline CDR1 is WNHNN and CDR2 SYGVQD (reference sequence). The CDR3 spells CARTGGGGYTF. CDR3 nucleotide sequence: TGCGCCAGGACAGGGGGCGGCGGCTACACCTTC.

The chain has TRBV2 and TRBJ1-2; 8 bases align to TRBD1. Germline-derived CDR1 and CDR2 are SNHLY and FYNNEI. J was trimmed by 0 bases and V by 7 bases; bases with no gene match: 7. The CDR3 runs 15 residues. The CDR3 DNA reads TGTGCCAGCATTGGCGGACAGGGCTCTAACTATGGCTACACCTTC. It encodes CASIGGQGSNYGYTF.

The CDR3 protein is CASSPSRGNEKLFF. The CDR3 bases are TGTGCCAGCAGCCCGAGCAGGGGGAATGAAAAACTGTTTTTT. The rearrangement links TRBV7-9 to TRBJ1-4; 7 bases line up with TRBD1. The length of the CDR3 is 14 residues. The trim removed 5 bases at V and 5 bases at J, leaving 5 bases unmatched. Germline CDR1 SEHNR, CDR2 FQNEAQ (reference sequence).

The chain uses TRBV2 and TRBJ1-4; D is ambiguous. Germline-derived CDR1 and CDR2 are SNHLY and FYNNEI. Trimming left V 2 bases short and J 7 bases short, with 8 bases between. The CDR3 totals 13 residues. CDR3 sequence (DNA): TGTGCCAGCAGTGAACAGGATTTTGAAAAACTGTTTTTT. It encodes CASSEQDFEKLFF.

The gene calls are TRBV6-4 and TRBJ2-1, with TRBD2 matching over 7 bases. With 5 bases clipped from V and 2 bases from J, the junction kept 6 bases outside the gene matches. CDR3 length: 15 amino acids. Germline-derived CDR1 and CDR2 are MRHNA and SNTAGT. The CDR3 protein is CASSLTRGTYNEQFF. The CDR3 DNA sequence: TGTGCCAGCAGTCTAACGCGGGGGACCTACAATGAGCAGTTCTTC.

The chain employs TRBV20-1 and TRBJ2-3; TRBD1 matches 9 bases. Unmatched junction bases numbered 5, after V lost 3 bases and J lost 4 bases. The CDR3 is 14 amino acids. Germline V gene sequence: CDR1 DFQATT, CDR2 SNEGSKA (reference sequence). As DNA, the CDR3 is TGCAGTGCTAGTCTGGGACAGGGCTCAGATACGCAGTATTTT. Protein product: CSASLGQGSDTQYF.

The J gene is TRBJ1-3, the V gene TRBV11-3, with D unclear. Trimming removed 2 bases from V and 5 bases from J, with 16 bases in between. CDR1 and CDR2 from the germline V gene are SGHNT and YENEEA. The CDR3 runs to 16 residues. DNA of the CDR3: TGTGCCAGCAGCTTACAGCGGCGGTCACGTAGAAACACCATATATTTT. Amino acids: CASSLQRRSRRNTIYF.

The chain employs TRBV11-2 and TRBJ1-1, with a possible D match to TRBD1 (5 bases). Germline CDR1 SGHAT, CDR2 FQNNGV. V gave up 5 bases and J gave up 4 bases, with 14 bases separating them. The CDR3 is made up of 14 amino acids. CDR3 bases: TGTGCCAGCAGCCCCCTCGTCAGGGCCACTGAAGCTTTCTTT. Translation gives CASSPLVRATEAFF.

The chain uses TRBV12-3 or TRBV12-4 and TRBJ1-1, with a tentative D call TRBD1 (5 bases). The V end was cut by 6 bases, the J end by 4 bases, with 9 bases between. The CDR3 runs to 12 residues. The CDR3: CASRPGSTEAFF. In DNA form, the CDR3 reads TGTGCCAGCAGGCCAGGGTCCACTGAAGCTTTCTTT.

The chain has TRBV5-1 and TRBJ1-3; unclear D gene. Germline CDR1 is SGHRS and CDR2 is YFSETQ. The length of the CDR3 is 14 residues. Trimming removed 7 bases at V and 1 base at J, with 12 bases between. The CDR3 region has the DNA TGCGCCAGCCGCCCCACTCTGTCTGGAAACACCATATATTTT. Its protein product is CASRPTLSGNTIYF.

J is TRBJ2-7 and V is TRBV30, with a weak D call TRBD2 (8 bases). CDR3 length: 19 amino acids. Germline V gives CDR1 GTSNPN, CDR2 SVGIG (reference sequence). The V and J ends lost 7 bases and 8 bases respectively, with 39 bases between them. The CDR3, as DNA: TGTGCCTCCGACCCGCCGGGACAGATTTCTGTTTGGGGGACTAGGCAGCAGTACTTC. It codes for CASDPPGQISVWGTRQQYF.

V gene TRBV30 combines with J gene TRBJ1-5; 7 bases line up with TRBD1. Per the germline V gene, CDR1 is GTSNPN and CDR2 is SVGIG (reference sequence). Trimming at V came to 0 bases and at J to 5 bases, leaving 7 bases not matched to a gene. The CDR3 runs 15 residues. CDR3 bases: TGTGCCTGGAGTGTACTGGGACAGCCGTATCAGCCCCAGCATTTT. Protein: CAWSVLGQPYQPQHF.

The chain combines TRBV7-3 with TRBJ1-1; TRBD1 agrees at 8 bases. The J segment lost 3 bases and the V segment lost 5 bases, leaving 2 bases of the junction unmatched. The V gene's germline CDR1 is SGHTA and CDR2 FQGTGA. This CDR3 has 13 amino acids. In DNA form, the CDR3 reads TGTGCCAGCAGCCAACAGGGGGACACTGAAGCTTTCTTT. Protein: CASSQQGDTEAFF.

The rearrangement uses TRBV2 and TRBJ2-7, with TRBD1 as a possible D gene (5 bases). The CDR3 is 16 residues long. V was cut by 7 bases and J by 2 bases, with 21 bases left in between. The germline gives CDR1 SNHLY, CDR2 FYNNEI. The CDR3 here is CASTKGRTGSTYEQYF. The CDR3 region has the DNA TGTGCCAGCACCAAAGGCCGCACAGGATCCACCTACGAGCAGTACTTC. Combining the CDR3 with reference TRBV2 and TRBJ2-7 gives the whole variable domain EPEVTQTPSHQVTQMGQEVILRCVPISNHLYFYWYRQILGQKVEFLVSFYNNEISEKSEIFDDQFSVERPDGSNFTLKIRSTKLEDSAMYFCASTKGRTGSTYEQYFGPGTRLTVT.

The CDR3 DNA reads TGTGCCTGGACACCCCCCGGGCAATCATTGAACACTGAAGCTTTCTTT. Translating it yields CAWTPPGQSLNTEAFF. The chain employs TRBV30 and TRBJ1-1; D ambiguous. Deletions cut 4 bases from V and 0 bases from J, with 18 bases between. The CDR3 contains 16 residues. The germline V gene has CDR1 GTSNPN and CDR2 SVGIG (reference sequence).

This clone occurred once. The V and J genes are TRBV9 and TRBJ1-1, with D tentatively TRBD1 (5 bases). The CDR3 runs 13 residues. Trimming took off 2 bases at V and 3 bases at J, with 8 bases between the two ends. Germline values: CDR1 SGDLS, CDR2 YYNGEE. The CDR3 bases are TGTGCCAGCAGCGTGGGGGGAGACACTGAAGCTTTCTTT. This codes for CASSVGGDTEAFF.

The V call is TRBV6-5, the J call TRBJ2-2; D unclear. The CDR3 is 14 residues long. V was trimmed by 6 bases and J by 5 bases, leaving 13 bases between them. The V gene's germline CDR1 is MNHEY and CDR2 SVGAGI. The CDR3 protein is CASRDNPVTGELFF. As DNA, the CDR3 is TGTGCCAGCAGAGATAACCCCGTAACCGGGGAGCTGTTTTTT.

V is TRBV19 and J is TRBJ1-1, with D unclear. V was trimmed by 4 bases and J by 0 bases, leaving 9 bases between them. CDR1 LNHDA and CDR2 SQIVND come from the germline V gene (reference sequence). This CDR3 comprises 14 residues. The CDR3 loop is CASSTRGMNTEAFF. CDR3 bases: TGTGCCAGTAGTACCCGAGGGATGAACACTGAAGCTTTCTTT.

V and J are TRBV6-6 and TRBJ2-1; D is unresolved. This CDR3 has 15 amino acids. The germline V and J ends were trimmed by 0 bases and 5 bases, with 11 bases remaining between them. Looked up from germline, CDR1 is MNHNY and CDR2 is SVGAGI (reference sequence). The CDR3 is CASSYSIMADNEQFF. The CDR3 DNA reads TGTGCCAGCAGTTACTCGATCATGGCCGACAATGAGCAGTTCTTC.

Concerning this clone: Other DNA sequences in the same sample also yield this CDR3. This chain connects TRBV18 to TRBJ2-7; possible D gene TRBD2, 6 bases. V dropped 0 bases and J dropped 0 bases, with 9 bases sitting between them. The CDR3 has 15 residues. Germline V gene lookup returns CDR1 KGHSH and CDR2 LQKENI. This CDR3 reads CASSPPGLSSYEQYF. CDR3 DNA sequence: TGTGCCAGCTCACCACCGGGACTTAGCTCCTACGAGCAGTACTTC.

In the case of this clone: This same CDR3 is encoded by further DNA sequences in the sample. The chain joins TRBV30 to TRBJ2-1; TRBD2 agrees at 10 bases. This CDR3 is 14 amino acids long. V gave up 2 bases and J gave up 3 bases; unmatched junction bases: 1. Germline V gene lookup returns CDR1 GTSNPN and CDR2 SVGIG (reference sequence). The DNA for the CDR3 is TGTGCCTGGAGTCGGACTAGCGGCTACAATGAGCAGTTCTTC. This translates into CAWSRTSGYNEQFF.

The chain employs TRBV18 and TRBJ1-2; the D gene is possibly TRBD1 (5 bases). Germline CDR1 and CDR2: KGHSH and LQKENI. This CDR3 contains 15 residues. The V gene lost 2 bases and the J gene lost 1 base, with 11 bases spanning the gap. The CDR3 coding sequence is TGTGCCAGCTCACCATCCAGGGCCAGTAACTATGGCTACACCTTC. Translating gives CASSPSRASNYGYTF.

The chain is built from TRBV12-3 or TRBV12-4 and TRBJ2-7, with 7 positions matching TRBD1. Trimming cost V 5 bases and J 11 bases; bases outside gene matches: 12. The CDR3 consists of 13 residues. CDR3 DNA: TGTGCCAGCAGTCCCTCCGAGGGGACAGCTAAGTACTTC. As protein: CASSPSEGTAKYF.

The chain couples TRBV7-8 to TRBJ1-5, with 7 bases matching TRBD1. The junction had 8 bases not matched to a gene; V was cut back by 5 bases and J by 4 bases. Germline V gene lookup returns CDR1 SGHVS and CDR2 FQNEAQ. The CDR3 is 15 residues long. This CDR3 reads CASSPSTGLNQPQHF. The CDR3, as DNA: TGTGCCAGCAGCCCGTCGACAGGGTTGAATCAGCCCCAGCATTTT.

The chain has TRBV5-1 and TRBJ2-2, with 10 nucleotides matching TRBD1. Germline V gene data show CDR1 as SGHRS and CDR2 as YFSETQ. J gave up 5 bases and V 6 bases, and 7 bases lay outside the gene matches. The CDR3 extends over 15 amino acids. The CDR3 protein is CASTPRQGATGELFF. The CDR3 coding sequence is TGCGCCAGCACCCCGAGACAGGGGGCAACCGGGGAGCTGTTTTTT. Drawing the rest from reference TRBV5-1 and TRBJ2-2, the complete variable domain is KAGVTQTPRYLIKTRGQQVTLSCSPISGHRSVSWYQQTPGQGLQFLFEYFSETQRNKGNFPGRFSGRQFSNSRSEMNVSTLELGDSALYLCASTPRQGATGELFFGEGSRLTVL.